This TCR beta chain came from a study of CD8 T cells in ankylosing spondylitis. Germline CDR1 reads WNHNN; CDR2 reads SYGVQD (reference sequence). The CDR3 covers 13 residues. Trimming left V 10 bases short and J 1 base short, with 14 bases between. The sample holds many counts of this clonotype. As yet, its antigen is unknown. Regarding the study as a whole: Disease-associated clonotypes exhibited CD8+ identity and were relatively infrequent in peripheral blood.

Quantitative 5'-RACE with molecular barcodes generated TCR beta libraries. TCRdb re-analysed the 5' RACE reads in MiXCR, keeping a single row per CDR3 protein. The table shows over 75,000 distinct CDR3 sequences, with just under 9% occurring only once. Sequenced: blood, either unsorted or a sorted T cell fraction (not recorded which). This TCR was sampled from a male donor with ankylosing spondylitis or in good health (not recorded which). This sequence joins TRBV10-1 and TRBJ2-7; D is perhaps TRBD1 (5 bases). The CDR3 bases are TGCGCCATGCACCGACAGCTTTCCTACGAGCAGTACTTC. It codes for CAMHRQLSYEQYF.